This T cell receptor beta chain came from a study of vaccination effects on CD4 cells after COVID-19. Background on the study: The median interval between the second dose and post-vaccine sampling was 72 days. The culture medium for over 1.5 million PBMC per well included about 9 IU/ml IL-2 and about 10 ug/ml peptides. Study observations and caveats: Only a few convalescent patients and no early post-infection timepoints featured in the study.

Measured with immunoSEQ multiplex PCR; TCRdb has only the in-frame clones, and not every one. Of fewer than 75,000 clones in the sample, less than 85% are singletons; the top ten hold 2.4%. Details on this clone: Its specificity is unknown.

The CDR3 length is 14 residues. In germline, CDR1 is SGHTA, CDR2 FQGNSA. Trimming removed 4 bases at V and 0 bases at J, with 10 bases between. The culture ran for 10 days before CD4+ T cells were isolated. Participants completed two doses of the BNT162b2 or mRNA-1273 vaccine. All vaccine recipients tested negative for nucleocapsid antibodies and had never contracted SARS-CoV-2 infection. This TCR was recovered from a human donor who received a COVID-19 vaccine. This chain connects TRBV7-2 to TRBJ2-7; tentative D call: TRBD2 (6 bases). This sample comprised CD4+ T cells from PBMCs cultured without peptide, obtained after COVID-19 vaccination. CDR3 sequence: CASSWDWVSYEQYV. The CDR3 region has the DNA TGTGCCAGCAGCTGGGACTGGGTCTCCTACGAGCAGTACGTC.